Listed below are T cell receptor beta chains from one sample, sequenced in a study of T-cell reconstitution after alpha-beta-depleted transplantation in children. TCRdb reprocessed the PCR reads with MiXCR, giving one entry per CDR3 protein. The table records about 250,000 distinct CDR3 sequences, about 24% of them present only once. Here the sequenced sample was PBMCs, mostly from graft donor cells, taken 360 days after TCRalphabeta/CD19-depleted stem cell transplant. The receptors originated from a female patient younger than 10 who had a stem cell transplant for congenital amegakaryocytic thrombocytopenia, so the T cells may come from the graft donor. CDR3s include the opening cysteine and the closing phenylalanine or tryptophan. D genes are given only for firm matches. Only part of the rows carry a size: once, few, many, or a class if the clone is expanded.

TRBJ2-2 | few | TRBD1 | TRBV5-5 | TGTGCCAGCAGCCGTTACAGGGGCACCGGGGAGCTGTTTTTT | CASSRYRGTGELFF
TRBJ2-7 | few | - | TRBV4-1 | TGCGCCAGCAGTCCACGGCAGAGTACCTACGAGCAGTACTTC | CASSPRQSTYEQYF
TRBJ2-2 | once | TRBD1 | TRBV10-3 | TGTGCCTCCAGGGACAGGGGGTCTGGCGCGAACACCGGGGAGCTGTTTTTT | CASRDRGSGANTGELFF
TRBJ2-1 | many | TRBD2 | TRBV12-3/TRBV12-4 | TGTGCCTGCCACGTAGGACTAGCGGGAACCTACAATGAGCAGTTCTTC | CACHVGLAGTYNEQFF
TRBJ2-1 | - | - | TRBV6-1 | TGTGCCAGCAGTGAAAGAGTGTTTAAAGATGTTGGCCCCTTCTACCATGAGCAGTTCTTC | CASSERVFKDVGPFYHEQFF
TRBJ2-1 | - | - | TRBV19 | TGTGCCAGTAGTATCTCGGGGTCGTTCTACAATGAGCAGTTCTTC | CASSISGSFYNEQFF
TRBJ2-5 | - | - | TRBV9 | TGTGCCAGCAGCGTAGAGGGGGCCAGCGGGAAAGAGACCCAGTACTTC | CASSVEGASGKETQYF
TRBJ1-5 | few | - | TRBV20-1 | TGCAGTGCTAGGGGGGGCCTGGGACATCAGCCCCAGCATTTT | CSARGGLGHQPQHF
TRBJ2-5 | - | - | TRBV6-6 | TGTGCTTCGAGGGGGGGAGGCCAAGAGACCCAGTACTTC | CASRGGGQETQYF
TRBJ2-5 | few | TRBD1 | TRBV7-8 | TGTGCCAGCAGCTCAGAGACAGGGTTGCCCCAAGAGACCCAGTACTTC | CASSSETGLPQETQYF
TRBJ2-3 | - | TRBD2 | TRBV4-1 | TGCGCCAGCACCCTCTTCCCCCCTAGCGGGAGGGCCAGGAATACGCAGTATTTT | CASTLFPPSGRARNTQYF
TRBJ1-5 | - | - | TRBV7-6 | TGTGCCAGCAGCTTAGTGGCTGATCAGCCCCAGCATTTT | CASSLVADQPQHF
TRBJ2-1 | many | - | TRBV12-3/TRBV12-4 | TGTGCCAGCGGCCGTCGGGGGTCTTCCTACAATGAGCAGTTCTTC | CASGRRGSSYNEQFF
TRBJ1-1 | once | - | TRBV11-1 | TGTGCCAGCCCGGTAGAAGGTGAAGCTTTCTTT | CASPVEGEAFF
TRBJ2-7 | few | TRBD2 | TRBV28 | TGTGCCAGCAGTTTTTCCCTCGGGGGGGGCAAGTACGAGCAGTACTTC | CASSFSLGGGKYEQYF
TRBJ2-7 | few | - | TRBV6-5 | TGTGCCAGCAGTTACTCGCGCAGGGCCTACGAGCAGTACTTC | CASSYSRRAYEQYF
TRBJ2-6 | - | - | TRBV12-3/TRBV12-4 | TGTGCCAGCAGTTTACTGAGGCCTTCTGGGGCCAACGTCCTGACTTTC | CASSLLRPSGANVLTF
TRBJ2-7 | few | TRBD2 | TRBV7-6 | TGTGCCAGCAGCGTTAGCGGGGCTAGCTCCTACGAGCAGTACTTC | CASSVSGASSYEQYF
TRBJ2-7 | - | - | TRBV2 | TGTGCCAGCAGTGAAGCTGACCTGTCCTTTCTTTCCTACGAGCAGTACTTC | CASSEADLSFLSYEQYF
TRBJ1-5 | - | TRBD1 | TRBV2 | TGTGCCAGCAATAACAGGGGGCGGTATCAGCCCCAGCATTTT | CASNNRGRYQPQHF
TRBJ1-3 | - | - | TRBV5-1 | TGCGCCAGCAGCTTGGTCCCCTCCTCTGCAAACACCATATATTTT | CASSLVPSSANTIYF
TRBJ2-6 | - | - | TRBV18 | TGTGCCAGCTCTGTCCCCGGGGCCAACGTCCTGACTTTC | CASSVPGANVLTF
TRBJ2-2 | - | - | TRBV11-2 | TGTGCCAGCAGCTTAGATCTGGGGGCACCGAACACCGGGGAGCTGTTTTTT | CASSLDLGAPNTGELFF
TRBJ2-3 | - | - | TRBV6-2/TRBV6-3 | TGTGCCAGCGCAAGGGATACGCAGTATTTT | CASARDTQYF
TRBJ2-3 | - | - | TRBV15 | - | CATSRVAGGSLYF
TRBJ1-4 | few | - | TRBV3-1 | TGTGCCACCAGGCCTTCAACTAATGAAAAACTGTTTTTT | CATRPSTNEKLFF
TRBJ1-5 | - | - | TRBV4-1 | TGCGCCAGCAGCCAAGATGGAAAGGGCTCCCAGCCCCAGCATTTT | CASSQDGKGSQPQHF
TRBJ2-1 | - | TRBD1 | TRBV20-1 | TGCAGTGCTAGGTCTAGCGGACAGGGGATCAATGAGCAGTTCTTC | CSARSSGQGINEQFF
TRBJ2-2 | few | - | TRBV11-2 | TGTGCCAGCAGCTTAGATGGCCTGGGTACCGGGGAGCTGTTTTTT | CASSLDGLGTGELFF
TRBJ2-3 | - | TRBD2 | TRBV9 | TGTGCCAGCAGCGTACTAGCGGGGGAAACAGATACGCAGTATTTT | CASSVLAGETDTQYF
TRBJ2-1 | - | - | TRBV3-1 | TGTGCCAGCAGCCAAGTAGATGTTGGTAATGAGCAGTTCTTC | CASSQVDVGNEQFF
TRBJ1-4 | few | - | TRBV28 | TGTGCCAGCAGTTTGGGGGTTAATGAAAAACTGTTTTTT | CASSLGVNEKLFF
TRBJ2-3 | - | - | TRBV9 | TGTGCCAGCAGCGTAGGAGGGGTCCTCACAGATACGCAGTATTTT | CASSVGGVLTDTQYF
TRBJ1-2 | - | - | TRBV12-3/TRBV12-4 | TGTGCCAGCAGTTTAATGCGGCTGGCAGGGACCTTGGGCTACACCTTC | CASSLMRLAGTLGYTF
TRBJ2-3 | - | - | TRBV11-3 | TGTGCCAGCAGCTATACTAGGGACACAGATACGCAGTATTTT | CASSYTRDTDTQYF
TRBJ2-5 | - | TRBD1 | TRBV5-8 | TGTGCCAGCAGCCAGACAGGGGGCTGGGAGACCCAGTACTTC | CASSQTGGWETQYF
TRBJ2-4 | - | - | TRBV20-1 | TGCAGTGCCCTTGGATTAGCCAAAAACATTCAGTACTTC | CSALGLAKNIQYF
TRBJ2-7 | - | - | TRBV20-1 | TGCAGTGCTAGAGATCAGGAAGTATGGGCAGGACCTGTCTACGAGCAGTACTTC | CSARDQEVWAGPVYEQYF
TRBJ2-5 | - | - | TRBV2 | TGTGCCAGCAGCTCCCAGCAGCGGCTGGAGACCCAGTACTTC | CASSSQQRLETQYF
TRBJ1-1 | - | - | TRBV4-3 | TGCGCCAGCAGCCAAGATGTGACAGATTTGTCGACTGAAGCTTTCTTT | CASSQDVTDLSTEAFF
TRBJ2-2 | - | - | TRBV6-5 | TGTGCCAGTCGGTCGGCCGGGGAGCTGTTTTTT | CASRSAGELFF
TRBJ2-7 | - | - | TRBV6-2/TRBV6-3 | TGTGCCAGCAGTTACTCGACGGTAGCGGACGTCTACGAGCAGTACTTC | CASSYSTVADVYEQYF
TRBJ2-1 | - | - | TRBV20-1 | TGCAGTGCTAGAGTGTTCAGATCATACAATGAGCAGTTCTTC | CSARVFRSYNEQFF
TRBJ2-1 | - | TRBD2 | TRBV20-1 | TGCAGTGTCTGGACTAGCGGGGGGGGGCGAAGAATTGGGACCAGGACCTACAATGAGCAGTTCTTC | CSVWTSGGGRRIGTRTYNEQFF
TRBJ2-2 | few | TRBD2 | TRBV4-1 | TGCGCCAGCAGCCAAGAGCTAGCGGGAGTATGGGCGGGGGAGCTGTTTTTT | CASSQELAGVWAGELFF
TRBJ2-3 | many | - | TRBV3-1 | TGTGCCAGCAGCCAAGATGGATTTTACACAGATACGCAGTATTTT | CASSQDGFYTDTQYF
TRBJ2-7 | few | - | TRBV28 | TGTGCCAGCAGTTCAGGGACCCGCGGCTACGAGCAGTACTTC | CASSSGTRGYEQYF
TRBJ2-7 | - | - | TRBV20-1 | TGCAGTGCTAGAGATCACCTGTTCACAGGGCCCTACGAGCAGTACTTC | CSARDHLFTGPYEQYF
TRBJ1-3 | few | - | TRBV21-1 | TGTGCCAGTCTCAAGGGCAGCTCTGGAAACACCATATATTTT | CASLKGSSGNTIYF
TRBJ1-2 | - | TRBD1 | TRBV27 | TGTGCCAGCAGTTTATCCGGGACAGCTAACTATGGCTACACCTTC | CASSLSGTANYGYTF
TRBJ2-3 | - | - | TRBV15 | TGTGCCACCAGCACCTTTCCGCGGGTGGTGACAGATACGCAGTATTTT | CATSTFPRVVTDTQYF
TRBJ2-3 | - | TRBD2 | TRBV12-3/TRBV12-4 | TGTGCCAGCAGTTCCAGACTAGCGGGAGGGCCTGTAGCAGATACGCAGTATTTT | CASSSRLAGGPVADTQYF
TRBJ2-3 | - | TRBD2 | TRBV4-1 | TGCGCCAGCAGCCAAGTAGCGGGGGGCAGCACAGATACGCAGTATTTT | CASSQVAGGSTDTQYF
TRBJ1-3 | - | - | TRBV5-1 | TGCGCCAGAGGGGAGTCTTACTCTGGAAACACCATATATTTT | CARGESYSGNTIYF
TRBJ2-4 | - | TRBD2 | TRBV4-2 | TGTGCCAGCAGCCAGGGGACTAGCGGAAGTAGGGTCAAAAACATTCAGTACTTC | CASSQGTSGSRVKNIQYF
TRBJ2-2 | few | - | TRBV7-9 | TGTGCCAGCAGCTCGGAAGAGAACACCGGGGAGCTGTTTTTT | CASSSEENTGELFF
TRBJ2-1 | - | TRBD2 | TRBV7-9 | TGTGCCAGCAGCCCCGTTACTAGCGGGAGGGTCAATGAGCAGTTCTTC | CASSPVTSGRVNEQFF
TRBJ2-3 | - | TRBD2 | TRBV4-1 | TGCGCCAGCAGCCCATTAGGGAGCGGGAGGCCTCTTACGCAGTATTTT | CASSPLGSGRPLTQYF
TRBJ2-2 | - | - | TRBV5-1 | TGCGCCAGCAGCTTGGGTGTCAGTACGAACACCGGGGAGCTGTTTTTT | CASSLGVSTNTGELFF
TRBJ1-1 | few | TRBD1 | TRBV6-2/TRBV6-3 | TGTGCCAGCAGCCCTAGACAGGGGGGACAAACTGAAGCTTTCTTT | CASSPRQGGQTEAFF